A selection of T cell receptor beta chains follows, all from one sample in a study of cytomegalovirus exposure and HLA in healthy donors. The repertoire was sequenced with immunoSEQ multiplex PCR; TCRdb's copy has only in-frame clones and lacks some. The repertoire consists of 150,000 to 200,000 clones, with approximately 85% occurring once and the leading ten covering about 9.3%. The material sequenced was PBMCs. The receptors stem from a man aged 18 to 29 in good health and CMV-seropositive. Each CDR3 is given with its conserved first and last residue. The D gene is left open where the match is weak. Where a row states a size, it is once, few, many or the class of an expanded clone; other rows omit it.

j_call d_call v_call clone_size cdr3_nt cdr3_aa
TRBJ1-6 TRBD1 TRBV12-5 . TGTGCTAGTGGTTTCGGGGACAGGGATTCACCCCTCCACTTT CASGFGDRDSPLHF
TRBJ2-5 . TRBV15 . TGTGCCACCAGCAGGGCAGATCGGTCAGGGGAAGAGACCCAGTACTTC CATSRADRSGEETQYF
TRBJ2-1 TRBD2 TRBV5-1 . TGCGCCAGCAGCCTTAGCGGGGGCTCCTACAATGAGCAGTTCTTC CASSLSGGSYNEQFF
TRBJ2-5 . TRBV12-5 . TGTGCTAGTGGCTCCCTCACAGGGTTTCAACAGACCCAGTACTTC CASGSLTGFQQTQYF
TRBJ2-3 . TRBV5-1 . TGCGCCAGCAGCTTTGGGTCCCTCGGGGTCACAGATACGCAGTATTTT CASSFGSLGVTDTQYF
TRBJ2-1 . TRBV5-1 . TGCGCCAGCCATCTAGGGGTCCCCTACAATGAGCAGTTCTTC CASHLGVPYNEQFF
TRBJ1-3 . TRBV10-1 . TGCGCCAGCAGTGAGTTCAGGGACTCTGGAAACACCATATATTTT CASSEFRDSGNTIYF
TRBJ1-1 . TRBV15 . TGTGCCACCAGCAGTACCCCGGACAGCGGAATTGAAGCTTTCTTT CATSSTPDSGIEAFF
TRBJ2-3 . TRBV7-2 . TGTGCCAGCAGCCCTCCCGGAATGCGGAGCACAGATACGCAGTATTTT CASSPPGMRSTDTQYF
TRBJ1-1 . TRBV9 once TGTGCCAGCAGCGCAGGACGGCTTTGGGGCTTCAACACTGAAGCTTTCTTT CASSAGRLWGFNTEAFF
TRBJ2-3 . TRBV2 . TGTGCCAGCAGTGACGAGACAGATACGCAGTATTTT CASSDETDTQYF
TRBJ1-2 . TRBV6-5 . TGTGCCACGGCAGAATCCGACAGTTTGCATGGCTACACCTTC CATAESDSLHGYTF
TRBJ2-3 TRBD2 TRBV5-5 . TGTGCCAGCGCGGGACTAGCGGGGGTTGATACGCAGTATTTT CASAGLAGVDTQYF
TRBJ1-5 TRBD1 TRBV28 . TGTGCCAGCAGTTTCCAGGGGGCGGGTCAGCCCCAGCATTTT CASSFQGAGQPQHF
TRBJ2-5 TRBD2 TRBV5-4 . TGTGCCAGCAGCCCCGGTCACCTAGCGGGGGACGAAGAGACCCAGTACTTC CASSPGHLAGDEETQYF
TRBJ1-2 . TRBV5-1 . TGCGCCAGCAGCTTGTATACAAGAGGGAACTATGGCTACACCTTC CASSLYTRGNYGYTF
TRBJ2-7 . TRBV5-5 . TGTGCCAGCAGCTTGGTCGGGGATTTCGAGCAGTACTTC CASSLVGDFEQYF
TRBJ2-7 TRBD1 TRBV18 . TGTGCCAGCTCACCACCGGGACAGGGAAACGAGCAGTACTTC CASSPPGQGNEQYF
TRBJ1-3 . TRBV7-6 . TGTGCCAGCAGCTTAGCCCCAGAGGGAGATGGAAACACCATATATTTT CASSLAPEGDGNTIYF
TRBJ1-6 . TRBV7-9 . TGTGCCAGCAGCATCCCAGTACCTCCTAATTCACCCCTCCACTTT CASSIPVPPNSPLHF
TRBJ1-1 . TRBV5-6 . TGTGCCAGCAGCCGCCTCTCAGGGGCCCAGGGAAACACTGAAGCTTTCTTT CASSRLSGAQGNTEAFF
TRBJ2-7 TRBD1 TRBV28 few TGTGCCAGCAGACTAGACAGGGCGAGCTCCTACGAGCAGTACTTC CASRLDRASSYEQYF
TRBJ2-6 TRBD1 TRBV5-4 . TGTGCCAGCAGCGACAGGGCTGGGGCCAACGTCCTGACTTTC CASSDRAGANVLTF
TRBJ2-7 . TRBV6-4 . TGTGCCAGCAGTCCCAGGGGCTCCTCCTACGAGCAGTACTTC CASSPRGSSYEQYF
TRBJ1-6 . TRBV5-6 few TGTGCCAGCAGTTATGGACTGCCCTATAATTCACCCCTCCACTTT CASSYGLPYNSPLHF
TRBJ2-2 . TRBV10-2 . TGCGCCAGCACGTTGACTCTAGGCACCGGGGAGCTGTTTTTT CASTLTLGTGELFF
TRBJ1-5 . TRBV27 once TGTGCCAGCAGTTTAGGAGGGGGGGCGGGTCAGCCCCAGCATTTT CASSLGGGAGQPQHF